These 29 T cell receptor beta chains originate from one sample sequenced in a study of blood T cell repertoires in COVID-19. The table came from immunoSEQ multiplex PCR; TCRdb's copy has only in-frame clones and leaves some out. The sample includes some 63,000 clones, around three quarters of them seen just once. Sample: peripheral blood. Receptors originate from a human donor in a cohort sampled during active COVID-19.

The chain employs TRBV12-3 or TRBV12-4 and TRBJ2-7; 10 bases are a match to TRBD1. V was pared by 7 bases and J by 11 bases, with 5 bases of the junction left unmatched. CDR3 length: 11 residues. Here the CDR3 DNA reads TGTGCCAGCACATCCGGGACAGGGGAGTACTTC. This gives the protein CASTSGTGEYF.

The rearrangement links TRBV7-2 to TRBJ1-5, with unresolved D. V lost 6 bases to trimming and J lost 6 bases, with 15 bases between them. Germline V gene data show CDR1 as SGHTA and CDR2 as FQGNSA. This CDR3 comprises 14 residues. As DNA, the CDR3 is TGTGCCAGCAGTCGAGACTCTGGATTTCAGCCCCAGCATTTT. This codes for CASSRDSGFQPQHF.

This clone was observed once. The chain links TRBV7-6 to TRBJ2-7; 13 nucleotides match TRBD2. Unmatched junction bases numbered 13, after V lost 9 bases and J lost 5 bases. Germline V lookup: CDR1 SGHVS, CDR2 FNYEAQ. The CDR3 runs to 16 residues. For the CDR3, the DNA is TGTGCCAGTCAACCCCGGACTAGCGGGAGTTCCGACGAGCAGTACTTC. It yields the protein CASQPRTSGSSDEQYF.

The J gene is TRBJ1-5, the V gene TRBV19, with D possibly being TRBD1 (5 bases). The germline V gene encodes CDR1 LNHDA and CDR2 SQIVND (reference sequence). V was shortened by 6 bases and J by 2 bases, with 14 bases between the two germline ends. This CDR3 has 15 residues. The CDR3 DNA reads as TGTGCCAGTAGCCCGATTACGGGGGGCAATCAGCCCCAGCATTTT. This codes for CASSPITGGNQPQHF.

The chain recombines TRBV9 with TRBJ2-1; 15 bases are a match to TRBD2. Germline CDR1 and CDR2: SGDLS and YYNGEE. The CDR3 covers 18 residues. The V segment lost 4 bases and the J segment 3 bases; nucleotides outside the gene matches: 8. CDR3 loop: CASSPQGLAGGSYNEQFF. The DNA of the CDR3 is TGTGCCAGCAGCCCCCAAGGACTAGCGGGAGGGAGCTACAATGAGCAGTTCTTC.

The CDR3 sequence is CASSGQIWRYEQYF. The CDR3 DNA reads TGTGCCAGCAGTGGACAGATTTGGCGTTACGAGCAGTACTTC. The J gene is TRBJ2-7, the V gene TRBV25-1, with D maybe TRBD1 (5 bases). CDR3 length equals 14 residues. Germline lookup yields CDR1 MGHDK and CDR2 SYGVNS. V lost 4 bases to trimming and J lost 4 bases, with 14 bases between them.

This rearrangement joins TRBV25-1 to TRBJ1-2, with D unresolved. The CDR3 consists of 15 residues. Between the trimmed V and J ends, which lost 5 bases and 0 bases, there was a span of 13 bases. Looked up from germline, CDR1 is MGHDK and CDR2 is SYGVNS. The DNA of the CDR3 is TGTGCCAGCAGTACATGGATGGGAGCTAACTATGGCTACACCTTC. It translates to CASSTWMGANYGYTF.

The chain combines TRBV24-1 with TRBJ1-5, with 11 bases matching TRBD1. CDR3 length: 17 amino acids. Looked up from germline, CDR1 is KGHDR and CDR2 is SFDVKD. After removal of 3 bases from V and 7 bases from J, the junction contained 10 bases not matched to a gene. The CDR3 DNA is TGTGCCACCAGTGATGCCGGGACAGGGGGTATTGGACAGCCCCAGCATTTT. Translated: CATSDAGTGGIGQPQHF.

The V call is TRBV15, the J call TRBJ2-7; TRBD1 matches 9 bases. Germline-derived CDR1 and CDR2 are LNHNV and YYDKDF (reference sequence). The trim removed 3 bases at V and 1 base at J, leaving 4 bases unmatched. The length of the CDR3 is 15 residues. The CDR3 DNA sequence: TGTGCCACCAGCAGTGACAGGGGGTATTCCTACGAGCAGTACTTC. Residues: CATSSDRGYSYEQYF. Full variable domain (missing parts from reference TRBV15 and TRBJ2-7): DAMVIQNPRYQVTQFGKPVTLSCSQTLNHNVMYWYQQKSSQAPKLLFHYYDKDFNNEADTPDNFQSRRPNTSFCFLDIRSPGLGDTAMYLCATSSDRGYSYEQYFGPGTRLTVT.

CDR3 in amino acids: CASSFDGNSPLHF. CDR3 DNA sequence: TGTGCCAGCAGCTTCGACGGGAATTCACCCCTCCACTTT. The rearrangement links TRBV7-9 to TRBJ1-6; D gene ambiguous. The CDR3 consists of 13 residues. The germline V gene encodes CDR1 SEHNR and CDR2 FQNEAQ (reference sequence). V was cut by 3 bases and J by 7 bases, with 7 bases left in between.

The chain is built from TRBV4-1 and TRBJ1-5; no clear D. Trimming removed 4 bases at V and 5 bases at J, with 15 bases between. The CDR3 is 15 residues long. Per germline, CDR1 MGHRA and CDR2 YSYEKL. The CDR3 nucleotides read TGCGCCAGCAGCCCCACGGGGTGGGAGGATCAGCCCCAGCATTTT. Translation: CASSPTGWEDQPQHF.

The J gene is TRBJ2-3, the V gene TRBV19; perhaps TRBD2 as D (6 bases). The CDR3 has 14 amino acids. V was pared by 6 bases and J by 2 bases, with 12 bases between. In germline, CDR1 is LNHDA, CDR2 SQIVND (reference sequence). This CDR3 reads CASRTGTYTDTQYF. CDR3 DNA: TGTGCCAGTAGGACCGGGACTTACACAGATACGCAGTATTTT.

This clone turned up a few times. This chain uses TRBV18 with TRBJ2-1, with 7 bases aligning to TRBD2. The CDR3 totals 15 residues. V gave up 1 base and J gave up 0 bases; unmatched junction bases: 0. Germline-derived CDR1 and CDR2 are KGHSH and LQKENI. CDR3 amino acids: CASSPRGGSYNEQFF. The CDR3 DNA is TGTGCCAGCTCACCACGGGGGGGCTCCTACAATGAGCAGTTCTTC. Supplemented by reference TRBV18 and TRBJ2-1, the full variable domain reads NAGVMQNPRHLVRRRGQEARLRCSPMKGHSHVYWYRQLPEEGLKFMVYLQKENIIDESGMPKERFSAEFPKEGPSILRIQQVVRGDSAAYFCASSPRGGSYNEQFFGPGTRLTVL.

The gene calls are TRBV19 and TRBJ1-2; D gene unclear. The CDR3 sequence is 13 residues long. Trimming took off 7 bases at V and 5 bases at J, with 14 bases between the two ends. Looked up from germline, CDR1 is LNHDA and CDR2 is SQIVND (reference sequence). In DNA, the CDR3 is TGTGCCAGTACCATGGCGGTTCAGTATGGCTACACCTTC. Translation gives CASTMAVQYGYTF.

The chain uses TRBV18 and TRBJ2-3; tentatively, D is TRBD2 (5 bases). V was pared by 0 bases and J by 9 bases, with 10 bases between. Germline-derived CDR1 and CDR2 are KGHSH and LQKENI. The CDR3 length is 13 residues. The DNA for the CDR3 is TGTGCCAGCTCACCACCCCGGGGTTGGACGCAGTATTTT. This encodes CASSPPRGWTQYF.

The CDR3 sequence is CSASTGTSAYEQYF. CDR3 nucleotides: TGCAGTGCTAGTACCGGGACTAGCGCGTACGAGCAGTACTTC. This chain connects TRBV20-1 to TRBJ2-7; 10 bases fit TRBD2. The CDR3 sequence is 14 residues long. Germline V gene data show CDR1 as DFQATT and CDR2 as SNEGSKA (reference sequence). Trimming at V came to 3 bases and at J to 4 bases, leaving 6 bases not matched to a gene.

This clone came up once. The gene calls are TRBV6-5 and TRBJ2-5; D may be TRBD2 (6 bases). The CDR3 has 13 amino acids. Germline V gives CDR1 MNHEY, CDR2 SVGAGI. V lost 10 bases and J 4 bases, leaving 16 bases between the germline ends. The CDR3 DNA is TGTGCCACTCTCAATCAGGGAGGAGAGACCCAGTACTTC. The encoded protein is CATLNQGGETQYF.

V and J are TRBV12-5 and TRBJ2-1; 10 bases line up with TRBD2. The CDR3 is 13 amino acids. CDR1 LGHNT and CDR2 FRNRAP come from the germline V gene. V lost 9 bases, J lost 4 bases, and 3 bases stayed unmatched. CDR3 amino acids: CASGTSEYNEQFF. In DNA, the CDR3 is TGTGCTAGCGGGACTAGCGAGTACAATGAGCAGTTCTTC.

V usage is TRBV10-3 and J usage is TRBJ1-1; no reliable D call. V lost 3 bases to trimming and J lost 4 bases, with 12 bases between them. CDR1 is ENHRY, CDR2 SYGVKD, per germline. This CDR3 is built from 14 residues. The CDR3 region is CAISERPSGTEAFF. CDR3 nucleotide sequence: TGTGCCATCAGTGAAAGGCCCTCGGGCACTGAAGCTTTCTTT.

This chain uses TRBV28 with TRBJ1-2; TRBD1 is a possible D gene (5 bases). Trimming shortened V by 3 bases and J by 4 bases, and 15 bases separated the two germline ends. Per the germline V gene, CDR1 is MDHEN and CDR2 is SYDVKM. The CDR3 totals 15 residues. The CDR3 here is CASSFGGTRGYGYTF. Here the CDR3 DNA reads TGTGCCAGCAGTTTCGGCGGAACAAGGGGCTATGGCTACACCTTC.

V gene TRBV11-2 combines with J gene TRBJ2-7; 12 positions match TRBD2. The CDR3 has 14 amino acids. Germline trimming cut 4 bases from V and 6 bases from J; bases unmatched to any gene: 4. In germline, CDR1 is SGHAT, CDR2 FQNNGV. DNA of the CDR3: TGTGCCAGCAGCTCGCTAGCGGGAGGGATCGAGCAGTACTTC. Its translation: CASSSLAGGIEQYF.

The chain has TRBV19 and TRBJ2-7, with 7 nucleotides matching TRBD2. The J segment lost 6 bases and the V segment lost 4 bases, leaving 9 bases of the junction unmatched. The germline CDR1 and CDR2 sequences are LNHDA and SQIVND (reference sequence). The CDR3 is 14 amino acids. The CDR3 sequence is CASSTLSGTGEQYF. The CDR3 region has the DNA TGTGCCAGTAGTACTTTGAGCGGGACGGGCGAGCAGTACTTC.

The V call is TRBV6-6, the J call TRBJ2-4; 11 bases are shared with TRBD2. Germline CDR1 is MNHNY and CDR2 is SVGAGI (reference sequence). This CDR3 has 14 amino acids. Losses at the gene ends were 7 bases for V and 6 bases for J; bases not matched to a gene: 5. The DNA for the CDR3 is TGTGCCAGCACCTCCGGGACTAGCGGAAACATTCAGTACTTC. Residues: CASTSGTSGNIQYF.

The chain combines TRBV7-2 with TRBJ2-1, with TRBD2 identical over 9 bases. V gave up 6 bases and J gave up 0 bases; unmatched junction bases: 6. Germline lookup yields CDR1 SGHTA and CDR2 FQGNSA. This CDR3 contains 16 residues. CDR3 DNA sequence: TGTGCCAGCAGTCGGACTAGCGTAAGCTCCTACAATGAGCAGTTCTTC. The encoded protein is CASSRTSVSSYNEQFF. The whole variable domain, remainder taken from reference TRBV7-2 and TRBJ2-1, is GAGVSQSPSNKVTEKGKDVELRCDPISGHTALYWYRQSLGQGLEFLIYFQGNSAPDKSGLPSDRFSAERTGGSVSTLTIQRTQQEDSAVYLCASSRTSVSSYNEQFFGPGTRLTVL.

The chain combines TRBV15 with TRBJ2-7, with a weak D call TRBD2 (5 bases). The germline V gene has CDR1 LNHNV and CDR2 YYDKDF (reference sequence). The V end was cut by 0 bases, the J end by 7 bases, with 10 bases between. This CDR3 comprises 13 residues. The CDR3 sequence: CATSRDGSGEQYF. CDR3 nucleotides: TGTGCCACCAGCAGAGATGGGAGTGGGGAGCAGTACTTC. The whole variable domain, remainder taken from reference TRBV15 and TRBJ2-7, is DAMVIQNPRYQVTQFGKPVTLSCSQTLNHNVMYWYQQKSSQAPKLLFHYYDKDFNNEADTPDNFQSRRPNTSFCFLDIRSPGLGDTAMYLCATSRDGSGEQYFGPGTRLTVT.

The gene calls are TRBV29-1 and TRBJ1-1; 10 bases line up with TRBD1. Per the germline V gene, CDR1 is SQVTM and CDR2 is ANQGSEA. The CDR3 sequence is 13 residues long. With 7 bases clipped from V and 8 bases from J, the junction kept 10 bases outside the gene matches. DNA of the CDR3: TGCAGCGGACAGGGGGCTTTAGGTCCAGAAGCTTTCTTT. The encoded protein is CSGQGALGPEAFF.

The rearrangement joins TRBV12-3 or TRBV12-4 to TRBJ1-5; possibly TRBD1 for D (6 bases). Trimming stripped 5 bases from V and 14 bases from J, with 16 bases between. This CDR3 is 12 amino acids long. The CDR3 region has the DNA TGTGCCAGCAGTCTACTTGAGGGACATAAGCATTTT. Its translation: CASSLLEGHKHF.

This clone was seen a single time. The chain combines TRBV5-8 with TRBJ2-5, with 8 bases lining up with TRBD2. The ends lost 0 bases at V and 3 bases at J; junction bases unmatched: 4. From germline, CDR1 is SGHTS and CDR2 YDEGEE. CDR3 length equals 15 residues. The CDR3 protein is CASSLAGLAKETQYF. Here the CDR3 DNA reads TGTGCCAGCAGCTTGGCTGGACTAGCAAAAGAGACCCAGTACTTC.

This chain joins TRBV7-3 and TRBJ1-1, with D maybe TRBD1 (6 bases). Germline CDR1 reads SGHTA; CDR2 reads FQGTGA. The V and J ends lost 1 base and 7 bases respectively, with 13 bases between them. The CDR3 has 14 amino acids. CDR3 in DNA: TGTGCCAGCAGCTTAAGGGGACACGCAAGTGAAGCTTTCTTT. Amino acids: CASSLRGHASEAFF.